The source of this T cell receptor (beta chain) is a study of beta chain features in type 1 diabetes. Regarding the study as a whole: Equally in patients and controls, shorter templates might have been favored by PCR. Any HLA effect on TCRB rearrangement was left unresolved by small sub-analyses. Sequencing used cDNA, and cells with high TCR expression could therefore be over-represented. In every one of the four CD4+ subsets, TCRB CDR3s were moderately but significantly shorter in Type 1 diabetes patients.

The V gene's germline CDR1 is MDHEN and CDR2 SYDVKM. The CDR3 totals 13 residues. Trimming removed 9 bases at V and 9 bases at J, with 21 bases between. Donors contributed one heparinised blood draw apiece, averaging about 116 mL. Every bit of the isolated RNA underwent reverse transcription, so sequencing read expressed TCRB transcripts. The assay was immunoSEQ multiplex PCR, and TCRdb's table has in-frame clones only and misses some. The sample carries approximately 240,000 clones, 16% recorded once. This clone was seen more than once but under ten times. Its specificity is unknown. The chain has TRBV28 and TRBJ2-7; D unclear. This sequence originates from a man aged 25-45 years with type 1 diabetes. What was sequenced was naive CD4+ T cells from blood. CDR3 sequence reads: CASTAFQYTRQYF. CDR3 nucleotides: TGTGCCAGTACAGCTTTCCAGTATACGAGGCAGTACTTC.